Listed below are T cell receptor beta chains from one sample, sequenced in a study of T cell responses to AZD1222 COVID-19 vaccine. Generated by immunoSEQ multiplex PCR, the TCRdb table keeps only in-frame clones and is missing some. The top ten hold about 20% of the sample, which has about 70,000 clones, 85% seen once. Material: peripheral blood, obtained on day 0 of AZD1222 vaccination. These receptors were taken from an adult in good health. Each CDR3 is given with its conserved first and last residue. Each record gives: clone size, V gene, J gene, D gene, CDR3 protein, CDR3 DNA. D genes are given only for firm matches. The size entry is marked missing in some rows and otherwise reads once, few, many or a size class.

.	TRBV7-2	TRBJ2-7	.	CASSRSYEQYF	TGTGCCAGCAGCCGTTCGTACGAGCAGTACTTC
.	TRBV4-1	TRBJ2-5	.	CASSQAQVSEETQYF	TGCGCCAGCAGCCAAGCACAGGTGTCAGAAGAGACCCAGTACTTC
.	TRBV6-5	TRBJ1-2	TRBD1	CASRTGARAGYTF	TGTGCCAGCAGAACAGGGGCCCGGGCTGGCTACACCTTC
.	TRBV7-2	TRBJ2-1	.	CASSLAGGTSPRQFF	TGTGCCAGCAGCTTAGCTGGTGGCACTAGCCCTAGACAGTTCTTC
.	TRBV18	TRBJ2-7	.	CASSPDSRSYEQYF	TGTGCCAGCTCACCGGACAGTCGAAGCTACGAGCAGTACTTC
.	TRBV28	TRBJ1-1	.	CASSPLWTEAFF	TGTGCCAGCAGTCCCCTTTGGACTGAAGCTTTCTTT
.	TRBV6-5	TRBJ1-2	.	CASSYSSGLGYTF	TGTGCCAGCAGTTACTCCAGCGGGCTTGGCTACACCTTC
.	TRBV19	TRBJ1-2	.	CASSPSTATATSGYTF	TGTGCCAGTAGTCCCTCGACGGCGACCGCGACATCTGGCTACACCTTC
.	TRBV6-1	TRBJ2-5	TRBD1	CASSHRGLVETQYF	TGTGCCAGCAGCCACAGGGGGCTGGTAGAGACCCAGTACTTC
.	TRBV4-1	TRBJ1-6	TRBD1	CASSQEARGLGSPLHF	TGCGCCAGCAGCCAAGAGGCAAGGGGGCTGGGTTCACCCCTCCACTTT
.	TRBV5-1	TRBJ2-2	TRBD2	CASSLLPGTSPNTGELFF	TGCGCCAGCAGCTTGCTCCCCGGGACTAGCCCGAACACCGGGGAGCTGTTTTTT
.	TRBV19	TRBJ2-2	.	CASSAVQQGELFF	TGTGCCAGTAGTGCGGTCCAGCAGGGGGAGCTGTTTTTT
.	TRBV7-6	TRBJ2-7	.	CASRVTDSPIHEQYF	TGTGCCAGCAGAGTCACGGACAGCCCTATCCACGAGCAGTACTTC
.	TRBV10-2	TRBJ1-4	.	CATQSGPWKLFF	TGCGCCACTCAATCAGGGCCGTGGAAACTGTTTTTT
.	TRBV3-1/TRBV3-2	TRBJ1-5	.	CASSQGGAGGNQPQHF	TGTGCCAGCAGCCAAGGGGGGGCAGGGGGCAATCAGCCCCAGCATTTT
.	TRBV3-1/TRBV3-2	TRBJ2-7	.	CASSQEWAYEQYF	TGTGCCAGCAGCCAAGAGTGGGCCTACGAGCAGTACTTC
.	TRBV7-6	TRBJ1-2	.	CASSLGQTQACGYTF	TGTGCCAGCAGCTTAGGTCAGACTCAGGCTTGTGGCTACACCTTC
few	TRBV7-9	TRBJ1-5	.	CASSLGSQPQHF	TGTGCCAGCAGCTTAGGTTCCCAGCCCCAGCATTTT
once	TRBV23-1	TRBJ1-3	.	CASSQGDGPSGNTIYF	TGCGCCAGCAGTCAGGGGGACGGTCCGTCTGGAAACACCATATATTTT
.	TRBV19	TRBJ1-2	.	CASSTGLYYGYTF	TGTGCCAGTAGCACAGGGTTGTACTATGGCTACACCTTC
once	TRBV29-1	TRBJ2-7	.	CSVAPSGNYEQYF	TGCAGCGTTGCTCCCTCCGGGAACTACGAGCAGTACTTC
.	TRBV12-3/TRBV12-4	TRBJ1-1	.	CASRRTAEAFF	TGTGCCAGCAGAAGGACAGCTGAAGCTTTCTTT
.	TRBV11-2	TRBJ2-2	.	CASSLVAGAGTGELFF	TGTGCCAGCAGCTTAGTGGCGGGGGCTGGCACCGGGGAGCTGTTTTTT
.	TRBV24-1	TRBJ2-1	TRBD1	CATSDRGQGANEQFF	TGTGCCACCAGTGACCGCGGACAGGGGGCAAATGAGCAGTTCTTC
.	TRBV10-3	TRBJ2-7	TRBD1	CAISTGTGYYEQYF	TGTGCCATCAGTACCGGGACAGGCTACTACGAGCAGTACTTC
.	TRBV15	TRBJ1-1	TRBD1	CATSRARQGTEAFF	TGTGCCACCAGCAGGGCTCGACAGGGCACTGAAGCTTTCTTT
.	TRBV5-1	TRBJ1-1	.	CASSLGGSGATEAFF	TGCGCCAGCAGCTTGGGGGGGTCCGGCGCTACTGAAGCTTTCTTT
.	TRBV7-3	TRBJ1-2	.	CASSPQGQVGGYTF	TGTGCCAGCAGCCCCCAGGGGCAGGTGGGGGGCTACACCTTC
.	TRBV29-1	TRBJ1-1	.	CSVVVRGSDTEAFF	TGCAGCGTTGTGGTTCGGGGCTCGGACACTGAAGCTTTCTTT
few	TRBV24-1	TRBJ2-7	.	CATSDLKPAYEQYF	TGTGCCACCAGTGATTTGAAACCTGCCTACGAGCAGTACTTC
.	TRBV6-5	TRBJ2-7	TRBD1	CASSYSAGGDSYEQYF	TGTGCCAGCAGTTACTCCGCAGGGGGTGATTCCTACGAGCAGTACTTC
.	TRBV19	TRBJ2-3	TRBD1	CASTRTGSWGTDTQYF	TGTGCCAGTACCCGGACAGGGAGTTGGGGCACAGATACGCAGTATTTT
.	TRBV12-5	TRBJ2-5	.	CASGLDTGPQYF	TGTGCTAGTGGTTTGGATACAGGGCCCCAGTACTTC
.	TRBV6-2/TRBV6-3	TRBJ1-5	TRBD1	CASSPSAIGQGLNQPQHF	TGTGCCAGCAGCCCTTCAGCGATTGGACAGGGCCTCAATCAGCCCCAGCATTTT
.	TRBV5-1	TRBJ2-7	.	CASSSQGFHEQYF	TGCGCCAGCAGTTCACAGGGATTCCACGAGCAGTACTTC
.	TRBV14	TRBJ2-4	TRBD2	CASSATSGLFKNIQYF	TGTGCCAGCAGCGCTACTAGCGGCTTATTCAAAAACATTCAGTACTTC
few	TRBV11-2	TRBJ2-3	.	CASSWIEGDTQYF	TGTGCCAGCAGCTGGATCGAAGGAGATACGCAGTATTTT
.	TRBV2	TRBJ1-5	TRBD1	CASSGQGGSNQPQHF	TGTGCCAGCAGTGGACAGGGGGGAAGCAATCAGCCCCAGCATTTT
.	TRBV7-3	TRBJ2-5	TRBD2	CASSSPGLAGEGKETQYF	TGTGCCAGCAGCTCCCCGGGACTAGCGGGGGAAGGGAAAGAGACCCAGTACTTC
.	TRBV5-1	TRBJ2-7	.	CASSLGGSPHEQYF	TGCGCCAGCAGCTTGGGTGGGAGCCCCCACGAGCAGTACTTC
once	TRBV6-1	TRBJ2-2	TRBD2	CASSVRLALFVSNTGELFF	TGTGCCAGCAGTGTTCGACTAGCGTTATTTGTCTCGAACACCGGGGAGCTGTTTTTT
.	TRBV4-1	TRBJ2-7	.	CASSQETPGLLTYEQYF	TGCGCCAGCAGCCAAGAAACCCCCGGGCTGTTAACCTACGAGCAGTACTTC
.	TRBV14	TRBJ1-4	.	CASSHTLGAPTNEKLFF	TGTGCCAGCAGCCATACCCTGGGGGCGCCAACTAATGAAAAACTGTTTTTT
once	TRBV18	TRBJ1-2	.	CASSPPGANYGYTF	TGTGCCAGCTCACCCCCAGGGGCTAACTATGGCTACACCTTC
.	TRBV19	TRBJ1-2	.	CASKSGKTGDYGYTF	TGTGCCAGTAAATCGGGGAAGACAGGAGACTATGGCTACACCTTC
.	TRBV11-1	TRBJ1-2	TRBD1	CASSLTGHGYTF	TGTGCCAGCAGTCTGACAGGGCATGGCTACACCTTC
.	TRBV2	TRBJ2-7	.	CASSSDYSYEQYF	TGTGCCAGCTCCTCGGACTACTCCTACGAGCAGTACTTC
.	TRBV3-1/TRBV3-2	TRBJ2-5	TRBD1	CASSQTGTDQETQYF	TGTGCCAGCAGCCAAACCGGGACAGATCAAGAGACCCAGTACTTC
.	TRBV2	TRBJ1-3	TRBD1	CASTRQGSPSGNTIYF	TGTGCCAGCACTAGACAGGGAAGCCCCTCTGGAAACACCATATATTTT
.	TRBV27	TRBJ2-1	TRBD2	CASSFPGLAGDEQFF	TGTGCCAGCAGTTTCCCGGGACTAGCGGGGGATGAGCAGTTCTTC
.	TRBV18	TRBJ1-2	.	CASFGALGNTF	TGTGCCAGCTTCGGGGCTTTAGGGAACACCTTC
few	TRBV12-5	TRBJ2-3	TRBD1	CASGSGQVGDTQYF	TGTGCTAGTGGTTCCGGACAGGTGGGAGATACGCAGTATTTT
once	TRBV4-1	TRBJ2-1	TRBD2	CASSYSGTYNEQFF	TGCGCCAGCAGCTATAGCGGGACCTACAATGAGCAGTTCTTC
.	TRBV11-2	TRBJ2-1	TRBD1	CASSLGTGDYNEQFF	TGTGCCAGCAGCTTAGGGACAGGGGACTACAATGAGCAGTTCTTC